This T cell receptor beta chain was recovered during a study of CD8 T cells in ankylosing spondylitis (dated 2017 in TCRdb). Regarding the study in general: The study set out to find disease-linked TCR variants by profiling T cell receptor beta repertoires in ankylosing spondylitis patients and healthy donors. In total, the full study cohort was made up of nearly 110 healthy donors and approximately 24 ankylosing spondylitis patients. Peripheral blood samples were taken, and synovial fluid was additionally collected from ankylosing spondylitis patients. On the study overall, not on this receptor specifically: The disease-linked clones were reported as significantly enriched in matched synovial fluid samples from ankylosing spondylitis patients. A TCR beta motif of fewer than 10 highly homologous amino acid variants appeared characteristic of blood from ankylosing spondylitis patients. A CD8+ phenotype was shown by the disease-linked clones, which were found at relatively low frequencies in peripheral blood. Some motif variants had previously been reported in the synovial fluid and blood of reactive arthritis patients, which suggests shared mechanisms of disease initiation.

Sequenced on an Illumina HiSeq 2500. Quantitative 5'-RACE with molecular barcodes was the method used to prepare the TCR beta libraries. In the authors' own workflow: A new computational method based on a probabilistic model of VDJ rearrangement was used to identify disease-linked TCR variants. TCRdb's own reprocessing of the public reads used fastp at Q25 and MiXCR and kept productive beta chains. Duplicate CDR3 protein sequences are folded into a single record with the most common DNA and genes. The V and J calls were determined by TCRdb, not by the authors. Here the sample has 300,000 to 350,000 distinct CDR3 sequences; around 10% occur a single time. Roughly a tenth of the sample is in the top ten clones. Comments on this clonotype: The clone's antigen remains unknown. No qualities accompany the bases; no much larger clone lies one base away.

The germline V gene (reference sequence) provides CDR1 LGHDT and CDR2 YNNKEL. Counted from cysteine to phenylalanine, this CDR3 has 15 amino acids. CDR3 DNA is the only sequence kept; it has 45 bases, read in frame from the first base. V is reduced by 2 bases and J by 0 bases, leaving a spacing of 8 bases between them. The sequencing input was blood, either unsorted or a sorted T cell fraction (not recorded which). This clonotype originated in a female donor with ankylosing spondylitis or in good health (not recorded which). The chain is encoded by TRBV3-1 joined to TRBJ2-1; there is no confident call for the D gene. The nucleotide sequence reads TGTGCCAGCAGCCAAAGTAAGGTCTCCTACAATGAGCAGTTCTTC. Its translation is CASSQSKVSYNEQFF.